This T cell receptor beta chain was sequenced for a study of shared clonotypes between healthy human individuals. Notes on this clone: The antigen remains unidentified.

General observations from the study: Naive subsets generally exceeded memory subsets in estimated richness.

Clones were sequenced by immunoSEQ multiplex PCR, and TCRdb holds only the in-frame ones, with some missing. The table records 2 million to 2.5 million clones, roughly 93% of them present only once. The origin of this receptor is a young man in good health. Some clones in this sample may be carry-over from other donors' samples. What was sequenced was naive CD4+ T cells from PBMCs. Described subset: CD45RA+ positively selected.

The CDR3 nucleotides read TGTGCCAGCAGTTTGGGACTAATTCATAGCAATCAGCCCCAGCATTTT. It encodes CASSLGLIHSNQPQHF. V and J are TRBV28 and TRBJ1-5; perhaps TRBD1 as D (5 bases). V shed 3 bases and J shed 0 bases, with 12 bases lying between them. CDR1 MDHEN and CDR2 SYDVKM come from the germline V gene. CDR3 size: 16 residues.